These T cell receptor beta chains were read from a single sample in a study of blood T cell repertoires in COVID-19. The repertoire was sequenced with immunoSEQ multiplex PCR; TCRdb's copy has only in-frame clones and lacks some. The data contain about 220,000 clones, about 85% of them singletons. The sequenced material came from peripheral blood. The receptors here all came from an older woman who had recovered from COVID-19. The CDR3 runs from the conserved cysteine through the conserved F or W. Each record gives: V gene, D gene, J gene, CDR3 protein. A D gene is named only where the DNA matches it firmly.

TRBV7-9	TRBD1	TRBJ2-3	CASSPRTGGFADTQYF
TRBV19	TRBD1	TRBJ1-5	CASRTGQVSNQPQHF
TRBV9	TRBD1	TRBJ1-4	CASSAEQGRSEKLFF
TRBV12-3/TRBV12-4	-	TRBJ2-7	CASSRTRRGEQYF
TRBV11-2	-	TRBJ1-3	CASSLISRTGNTIYF
TRBV27	TRBD1	TRBJ2-1	CASSLSRTGHNEQFF
TRBV19	TRBD1	TRBJ1-5	CASSIRGQGARQPQHF
TRBV3-1/TRBV3-2	TRBD2	TRBJ2-5	CASSPRLAGRQETQYF
TRBV3-1/TRBV3-2	TRBD1	TRBJ1-1	CASSKGQGAWGTEAFF
TRBV3-1/TRBV3-2	-	TRBJ2-7	CASSLEGTYQYF
TRBV10-3	-	TRBJ2-3	CAISDPQGADTQYF
TRBV3-1/TRBV3-2	TRBD2	TRBJ2-3	CASSSWTSSVDTQYF
TRBV7-8	-	TRBJ1-5	CASSFTGDQPQHF
TRBV5-1	-	TRBJ1-3	CASSSEIGNTIYF
TRBV7-2	TRBD2	TRBJ2-5	CASSLTSGATQYF
TRBV4-1	TRBD2	TRBJ2-1	CASSRRGTSGTNEQFF
TRBV9	TRBD1	TRBJ2-7	CASSAWTGNEQYF
TRBV7-9	TRBD2	TRBJ2-3	CASSPGLAGGPADTQYF
TRBV5-6	-	TRBJ1-5	CASSLTVLGSNQPQHF
TRBV5-1	TRBD1	TRBJ2-6	CASSLSGTEANVLTF
TRBV7-2	TRBD1	TRBJ1-6	CASSLRPGQGPKVSSPLHF
TRBV6-4	TRBD1	TRBJ1-5	CASSADRNQPQHF
TRBV5-4	TRBD1	TRBJ2-1	CASSPPGTDYNEQFF
TRBV29-1	TRBD1	TRBJ1-4	CSVGGSGTGEKLFF
TRBV5-1	TRBD2	TRBJ2-1	CASSSGTSGGDGQFF
TRBV6-5	TRBD1	TRBJ2-7	CASSPRTGYEQYF
TRBV5-1	-	TRBJ2-3	CASSLAGRSSTDTQYF
TRBV3-1/TRBV3-2	-	TRBJ1-2	CASSPSLRVFYGYTF
TRBV5-1	-	TRBJ1-1	CASSGATVMNTEAFF
TRBV11-1	TRBD2	TRBJ2-2	CASSLAKRVAGEHTGELFF
TRBV15	TRBD1	TRBJ1-4	CATRSGTGGYTNEKLFF
TRBV4-1	TRBD2	TRBJ2-3	CASSRGGLAGEHTDTQYF
TRBV5-8	TRBD1	TRBJ1-2	CASRDPGQDYGYTF
TRBV2	TRBD1	TRBJ2-7	CASRIDRGSYEQYF
TRBV6-2/TRBV6-3	-	TRBJ2-6	CASSYSSSGANVLTF
TRBV6-2/TRBV6-3	-	TRBJ1-5	CASSYARTATDNQPQHF
TRBV9	TRBD2	TRBJ2-3	CASSVSGGTDTQYF
TRBV2	-	TRBJ2-3	CASSERGGRTDTQYF
TRBV4-2	TRBD2	TRBJ2-7	CASSQDGLAGGLEQYF
TRBV5-6	-	TRBJ1-1	CASSFSQNTEAFF
TRBV11-3	-	TRBJ2-3	CASSVAVGDTQYF
TRBV7-9	-	TRBJ2-1	CASTPRSLLAPNEQFF
TRBV6-1	-	TRBJ1-3	CASSVLNRVNSGNTIYF
TRBV29-1	TRBD1	TRBJ2-4	CSVAGGGQLAKNIQYF
TRBV10-1	-	TRBJ2-1	CASSESLGDEQFF
TRBV6-5	TRBD1	TRBJ1-2	CASSSRDRGHYGYTF
TRBV25-1	-	TRBJ1-1	CASSLAEGTEAFF
TRBV19	-	TRBJ2-1	CASSLKGGINEQFF
TRBV19	TRBD1	TRBJ1-1	CASSKDRGNTEAFF
TRBV19	-	TRBJ2-1	CASSRGVDNEQFF
TRBV3-1/TRBV3-2	-	TRBJ1-5	CASSQLDQPQHF
TRBV4-3	TRBD1	TRBJ1-2	CASSQIGQGHLGGYTF